This TCR beta chain was identified in a study of CD8 T cells in Susac syndrome. CDR3 size: 15 residues. Germline V gene lookup returns CDR1 MNHEY and CDR2 SMNVEV (reference sequence). Germline trimming cut 6 bases from V and 6 bases from J; bases unmatched to any gene: 11. A word on this clonotype: Antigen unknown.

Random hexamers were used to reverse transcribe 0.5 to 1 ug of RNA. One entry per CDR3 protein, called by TCRdb with MiXCR from the immunoSEQ multiplex PCR reads. The sample consists of more than 85,000 distinct CDR3 sequences, roughly 94% of them appearing once. General study points: The study recognized that the number of individuals in its TCR sequencing and HLA analysis was relatively small.

Recently defined diagnostic criteria classed the Susac syndrome patients as definite or probable. The sequencing input was CD4+ T cells from PBMCs. The V call is TRBV27, the J call TRBJ2-3; 8 positions agree with TRBD1. This clonotype was obtained from a human donor with Susac syndrome. This chain's CDR3 is CASSLRQGLRDTQYF. CDR3 in DNA: TGTGCCAGCAGCCTCAGACAGGGGCTGCGGGATACGCAGTATTTT.